The T cell receptor (beta chain) under discussion was sequenced for a study of blood T cell repertoires in COVID-19. About the study: From the United States, Italy and Spain came samples of acute and convalescent COVID-19. In each case, the material was cDNA or gDNA derived from T cells, B-cell-depleted T cells, or PBMCs.

Libraries were prepared by immunoSEQ multiplex PCR; TCRdb keeps only in-frame clonotypes and omits some of them. The sample holds some 200,000 clones, around 85% seen once. Seattle's cohort entered during active infection and was followed longitudinally. The CDR3 runs 13 residues. The V gene's germline CDR1 is SQVTM and CDR2 ANQGSEA. Trimming stripped 3 bases from V and 0 bases from J, with 8 bases between. The TCR comes from a man in his 60s with COVID-19, enrolled during active disease. Sample: peripheral blood. This chain links TRBV29-1 with TRBJ1-1; D gene ambiguous. The CDR3 sequence: CSVERQMNTEAFF. The CDR3 bases are TGCAGCGTTGAGAGGCAGATGAACACTGAAGCTTTCTTT. Full variable domain (outside the CDR3, taken from reference TRBV29-1 and TRBJ1-1): SAVISQKPSRDICQRGTSLTIQCQVDSQVTMMFWYRQQPGQSLTLIATANQGSEATYESGFVIDKFPISRPNLTFSTLTVSNMSPEDSSIYLCSVERQMNTEAFFGQGTRLTVV.